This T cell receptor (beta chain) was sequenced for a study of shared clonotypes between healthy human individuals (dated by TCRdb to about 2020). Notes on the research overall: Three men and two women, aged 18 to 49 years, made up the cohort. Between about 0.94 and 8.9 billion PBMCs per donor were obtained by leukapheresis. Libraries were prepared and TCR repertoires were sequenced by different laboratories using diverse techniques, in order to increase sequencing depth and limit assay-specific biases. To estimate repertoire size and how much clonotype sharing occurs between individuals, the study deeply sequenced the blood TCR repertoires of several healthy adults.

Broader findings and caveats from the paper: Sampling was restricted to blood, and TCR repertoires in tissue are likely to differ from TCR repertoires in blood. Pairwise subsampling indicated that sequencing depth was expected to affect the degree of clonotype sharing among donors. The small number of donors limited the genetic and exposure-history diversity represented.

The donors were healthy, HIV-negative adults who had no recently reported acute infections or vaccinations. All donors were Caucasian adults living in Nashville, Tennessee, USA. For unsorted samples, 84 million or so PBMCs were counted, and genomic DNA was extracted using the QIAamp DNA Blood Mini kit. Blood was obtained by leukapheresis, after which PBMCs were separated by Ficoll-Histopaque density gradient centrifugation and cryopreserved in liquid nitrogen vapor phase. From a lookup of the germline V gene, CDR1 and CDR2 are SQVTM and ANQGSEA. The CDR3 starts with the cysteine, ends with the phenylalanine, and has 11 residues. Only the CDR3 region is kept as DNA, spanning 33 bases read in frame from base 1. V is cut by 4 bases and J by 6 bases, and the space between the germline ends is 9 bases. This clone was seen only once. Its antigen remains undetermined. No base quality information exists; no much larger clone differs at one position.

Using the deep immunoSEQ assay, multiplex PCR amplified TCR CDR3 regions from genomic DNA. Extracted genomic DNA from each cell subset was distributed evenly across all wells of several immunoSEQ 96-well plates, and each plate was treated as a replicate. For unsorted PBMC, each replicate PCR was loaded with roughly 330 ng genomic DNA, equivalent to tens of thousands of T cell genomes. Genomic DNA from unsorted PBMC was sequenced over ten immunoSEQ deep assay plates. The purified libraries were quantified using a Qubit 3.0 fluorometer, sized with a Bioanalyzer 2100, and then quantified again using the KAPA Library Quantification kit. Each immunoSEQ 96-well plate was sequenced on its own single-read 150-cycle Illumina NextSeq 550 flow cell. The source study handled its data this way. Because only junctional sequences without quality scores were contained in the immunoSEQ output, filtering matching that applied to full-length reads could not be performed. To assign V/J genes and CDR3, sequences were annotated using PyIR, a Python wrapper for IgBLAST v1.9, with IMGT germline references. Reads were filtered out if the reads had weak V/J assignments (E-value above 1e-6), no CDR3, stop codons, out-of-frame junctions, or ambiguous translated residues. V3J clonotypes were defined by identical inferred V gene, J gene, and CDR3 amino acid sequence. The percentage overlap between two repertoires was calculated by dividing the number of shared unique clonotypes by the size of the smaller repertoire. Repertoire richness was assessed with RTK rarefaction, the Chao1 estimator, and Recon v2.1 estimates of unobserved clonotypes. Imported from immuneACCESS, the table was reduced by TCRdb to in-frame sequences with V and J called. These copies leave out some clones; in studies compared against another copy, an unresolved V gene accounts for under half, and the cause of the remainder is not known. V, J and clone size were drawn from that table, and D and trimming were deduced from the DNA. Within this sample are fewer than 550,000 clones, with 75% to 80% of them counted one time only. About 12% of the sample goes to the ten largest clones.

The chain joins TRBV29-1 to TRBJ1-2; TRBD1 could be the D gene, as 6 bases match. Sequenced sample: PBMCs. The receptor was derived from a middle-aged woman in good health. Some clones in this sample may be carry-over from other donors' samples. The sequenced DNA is TGCAGCGTTGCGCAGGGGAATGGCTACACCTTC. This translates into CSVAQGNGYTF.